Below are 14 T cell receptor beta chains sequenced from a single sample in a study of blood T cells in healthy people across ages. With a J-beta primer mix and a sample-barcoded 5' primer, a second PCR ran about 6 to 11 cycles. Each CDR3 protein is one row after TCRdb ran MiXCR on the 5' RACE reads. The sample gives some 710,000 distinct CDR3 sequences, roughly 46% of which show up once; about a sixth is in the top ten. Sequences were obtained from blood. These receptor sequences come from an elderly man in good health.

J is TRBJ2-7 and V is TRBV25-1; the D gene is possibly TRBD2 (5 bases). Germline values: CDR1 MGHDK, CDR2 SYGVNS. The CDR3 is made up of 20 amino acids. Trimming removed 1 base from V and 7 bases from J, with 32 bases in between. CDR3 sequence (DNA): TGTGCCAGCAGTGAATTGACGGCGGCTACGGAGGCCCGAGGGTCTAATGAGCAGTACTTC. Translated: CASSELTAATEARGSNEQYF.

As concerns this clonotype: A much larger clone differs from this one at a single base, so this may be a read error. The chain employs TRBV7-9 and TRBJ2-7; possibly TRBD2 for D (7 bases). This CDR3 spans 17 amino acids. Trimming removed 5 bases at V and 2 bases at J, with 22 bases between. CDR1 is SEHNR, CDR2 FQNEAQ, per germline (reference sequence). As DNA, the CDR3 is TGTGCCAGCAGCCAAACACAGGGAGAGGGGGGGGCCTACGAGCAGTACTTC. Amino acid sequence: CASSQTQGEGGAYEQYF.

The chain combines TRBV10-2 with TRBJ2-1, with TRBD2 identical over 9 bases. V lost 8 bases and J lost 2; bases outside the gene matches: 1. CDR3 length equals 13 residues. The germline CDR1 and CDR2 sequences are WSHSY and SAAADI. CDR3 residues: CASGGRAYNEQFF. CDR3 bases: TGCGCCAGCGGCGGGAGGGCCTACAATGAGCAGTTCTTC.

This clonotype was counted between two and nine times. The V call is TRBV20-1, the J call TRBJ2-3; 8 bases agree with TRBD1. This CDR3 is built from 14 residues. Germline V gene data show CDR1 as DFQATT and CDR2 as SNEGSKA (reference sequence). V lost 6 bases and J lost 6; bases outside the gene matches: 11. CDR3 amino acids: CSANDGQGSDTQYF. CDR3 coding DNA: TGCAGTGCAAACGACGGACAGGGTTCCGATACGCAGTATTTT.

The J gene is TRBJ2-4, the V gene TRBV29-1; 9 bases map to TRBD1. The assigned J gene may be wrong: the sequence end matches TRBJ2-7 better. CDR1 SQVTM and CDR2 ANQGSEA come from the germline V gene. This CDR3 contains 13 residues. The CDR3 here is CSVEGTGHYEQYF. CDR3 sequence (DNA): TGCAGCGTTGAGGGGACAGGGCACTACGAGCAGTACTTC.

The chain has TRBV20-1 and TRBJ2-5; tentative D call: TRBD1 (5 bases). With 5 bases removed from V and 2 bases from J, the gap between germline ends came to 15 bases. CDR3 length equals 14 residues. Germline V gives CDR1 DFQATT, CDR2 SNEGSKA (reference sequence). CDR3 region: CSAPQGVGQETQYF. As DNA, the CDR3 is TGCAGTGCTCCGCAAGGGGTTGGGCAAGAGACCCAGTACTTC.

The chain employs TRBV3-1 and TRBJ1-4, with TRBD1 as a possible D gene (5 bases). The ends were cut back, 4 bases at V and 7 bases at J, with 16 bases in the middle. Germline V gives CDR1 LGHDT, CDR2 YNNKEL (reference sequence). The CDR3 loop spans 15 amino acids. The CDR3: CASSPPGGNSEKLFF. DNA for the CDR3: TGTGCCAGCAGCCCCCCCGGGGGGAATTCTGAAAAACTGTTTTTT.

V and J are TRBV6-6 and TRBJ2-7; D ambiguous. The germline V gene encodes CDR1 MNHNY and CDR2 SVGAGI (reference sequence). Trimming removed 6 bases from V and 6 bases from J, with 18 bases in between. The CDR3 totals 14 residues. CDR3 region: CASRKRETTSEQYF. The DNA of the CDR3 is TGTGCCAGCAGAAAAAGGGAAACTACCTCCGAGCAGTACTTC.

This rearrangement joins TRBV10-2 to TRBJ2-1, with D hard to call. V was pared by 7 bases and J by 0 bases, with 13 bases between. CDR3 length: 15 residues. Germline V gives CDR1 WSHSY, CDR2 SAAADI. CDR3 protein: CASTPSPGSYNEQFF. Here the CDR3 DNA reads TGCGCCAGCACCCCATCCCCCGGCTCCTACAATGAGCAGTTCTTC.

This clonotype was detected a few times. The CDR3 is CASRGQTQETQYF. In DNA, the CDR3 is TGCGCCAGCAGAGGACAAACTCAAGAGACCCAGTACTTC. V gene TRBV5-1 combines with J gene TRBJ2-5; D is perhaps TRBD1 (5 bases). CDR1 SGHRS and CDR2 YFSETQ come from the germline V gene. V was cut by 5 bases and J by 2 bases, with 10 bases left in between. CDR3 length: 13 residues.

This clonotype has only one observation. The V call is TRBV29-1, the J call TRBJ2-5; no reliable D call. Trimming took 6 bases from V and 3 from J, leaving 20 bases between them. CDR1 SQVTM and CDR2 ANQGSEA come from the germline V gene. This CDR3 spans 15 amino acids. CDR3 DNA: TGCAGCGTCCTTGGGCACATACGGCTCAAAGAGACCCAGTACTTC. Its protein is CSVLGHIRLKETQYF.

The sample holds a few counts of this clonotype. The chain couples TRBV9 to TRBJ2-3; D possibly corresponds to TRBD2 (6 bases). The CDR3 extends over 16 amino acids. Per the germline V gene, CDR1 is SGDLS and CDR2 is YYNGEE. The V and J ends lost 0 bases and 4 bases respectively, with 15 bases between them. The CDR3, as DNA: TGTGCCAGCAGCGTAGTAACGGGAGTGGGGGCAGATACGCAGTATTTT. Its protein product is CASSVVTGVGADTQYF.

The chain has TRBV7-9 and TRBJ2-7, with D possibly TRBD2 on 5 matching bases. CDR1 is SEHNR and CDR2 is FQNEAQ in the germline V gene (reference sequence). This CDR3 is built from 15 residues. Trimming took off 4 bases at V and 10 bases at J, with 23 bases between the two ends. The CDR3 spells CASSSSSGNQEAQYF. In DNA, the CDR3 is TGTGCCAGCAGCTCCAGTTCGGGGAACCAAGAGGCCCAGTACTTC. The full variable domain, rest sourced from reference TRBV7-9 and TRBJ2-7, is DTGVSQNPRHKITKRGQNVTFRCDPISEHNRLYWYRQTLGQGPEFLTYFQNEAQLEKSRLLSDRFSAERPKGSFSTLEIQRTEQGDSAMYLCASSSSSGNQEAQYFGPGTRLTVT.

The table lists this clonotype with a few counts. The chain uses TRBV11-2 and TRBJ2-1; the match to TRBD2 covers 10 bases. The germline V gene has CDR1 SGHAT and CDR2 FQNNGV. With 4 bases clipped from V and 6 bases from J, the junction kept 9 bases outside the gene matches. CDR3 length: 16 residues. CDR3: CASSWASGSLSNEQFF. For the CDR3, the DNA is TGTGCCAGCAGCTGGGCTAGCGGGAGTCTGTCCAATGAGCAGTTCTTC.